This T cell receptor (beta chain) was retrieved from a study of T cells after yellow fever vaccination. Only a few counts were recorded for this clonotype. Study observations and caveats: It was a small share of clonotypes that appeared in both CD4 and CD8 compartments. Most primary-vaccination clones recurred post-booster (approximately 96% CD4, over 70% CD8).

There are 18 residues in the CDR3. In germline, CDR1 is SGHRS, CDR2 YFSETQ. Deletions cut 3 bases from V and 0 bases from J, with 22 bases between. TCRdb passed the 5' RACE reads through MiXCR, listing each CDR3 protein once. The sample includes about 85,000 distinct CDR3 sequences, roughly 13% of them seen just once. The sample consisted of CD8+ T cells not binding an NS4B(214-222) dextramer, sorted from PBMCs, taken around 3 weeks after the first yellow fever vaccination. The chain joins TRBV5-1 to TRBJ2-7; possibly TRBD2 for D (5 bases). This receptor was obtained from a man aged 18-30 years who received the YFV17D yellow fever vaccine. The CDR3 spells CASSSADESGFSSYEQYF. Here the CDR3 DNA reads TGCGCCAGCAGCTCGGCCGACGAATCGGGGTTTAGCTCCTACGAGCAGTACTTC. The whole variable domain, filled in from reference TRBV5-1 and TRBJ2-7, reads KAGVTQTPRYLIKTRGQQVTLSCSPISGHRSVSWYQQTPGQGLQFLFEYFSETQRNKGNFPGRFSGRQFSNSRSEMNVSTLELGDSALYLCASSSADESGFSSYEQYFGPGTRLTVT.